The sequence of this TCR beta chain was determined in a study of regulatory T cells in long-lasting Graves disease. At the level of the study: Over 5 years on antithyroid drugs plus positive TSH receptor antibodies marked Graves' disease as persistent.

Deletions cut 0 bases from V and 4 bases from J, with 10 bases between. Germline V gives CDR1 DFQATT, CDR2 SNEGSKA (reference sequence). CDR3 size: 13 residues. CDR3 regions were amplified by Arm-PCR using iRepertoire HTBI primers to build TCR beta libraries. From the multiplex PCR reads, TCRdb called clonotypes with MiXCR, one entry per CDR3 protein. The sample records some 370,000 distinct CDR3 sequences, around 20% being singletons. Stated time point: persistent/refractory GD, antithyroid drugs over 5 years with positive TRAb. Following extraction of RNA from PBMCs, that RNA was used to make the TCR library. From each patient, about 8.5 milliliters of peripheral blood was drawn and collected into an EDTA anticoagulant tube. Findings and caveats of the study: Less diverse TCR repertoires were seen in persistent Graves' patients than in newly diagnosed ones. Persistent disease preferred TRBV28, TRBJ1-2 and TRBJ2-5.

Turning to this clonotype: Its matching antigen is unknown.

The sample here was peripheral blood mononuclear cells (PBMCs), taken when the disease was refractory, from a patient treated with antithyroid drugs. The V gene is TRBV20-1, the J gene TRBJ2-7; no firm D call. The source of this sequence is a female donor with Graves disease. The CDR3, as DNA: TGCAGTGCTAGAGACTACTCTACTTACGAGCAGTACTTC. This translates into CSARDYSTYEQYF.